Listed here are 15 T cell receptor beta chains from one sample, sequenced in a study of patients and donors after allogeneic stem cell transplantation. One entry per CDR3 protein results from TCRdb running MiXCR on the RT-PCR reads. The sample records 150,000 to 200,000 distinct CDR3 sequences, approximately 28% being singletons. The specimen was blood, either unsorted or a sorted T cell fraction (not recorded which). These receptors were obtained from a human donor who was either an allogeneic HSCT recipient or a stem cell or donor lymphocyte infusion donor (not recorded which). It is not recorded whose cells these are; they may come from a transplant donor.

This chain links TRBV24-1 with TRBJ2-3; D tentatively fits TRBD1 or TRBD2 (6 bases each). The V and J ends lost 9 bases and 3 bases respectively, with 15 bases between them. The length of the CDR3 is 14 residues. The germline V gene has CDR1 KGHDR and CDR2 SFDVKD. For the CDR3, the DNA is TGTGCCACCTCCCGAGGGGGGAGTACAGATACGCAGTATTTT. Translating it yields CATSRGGSTDTQYF.

With respect to this clonotype: The junction does not match germline at one end; this may be a read error. This rearrangement joins TRBV7-7 to TRBJ2-5; 11 positions agree with TRBD2. The CDR3 is 15 amino acids. CDR1 is SSHAT and CDR2 is FNYEAQ in the germline V gene (reference sequence). The CDR3 nucleotides are TGTGCTAGCAGCACTCGGACTAGCGGGCAAGAGACCCAGTACTTC. Translating gives CASSTRTSGQETQYF.

This chain connects TRBV29-1 to TRBJ2-7; maybe TRBD2 (5 bases). Trimming left V 5 bases short and J 3 bases short, with 14 bases between. CDR3 length equals 13 residues. Per the germline V gene, CDR1 is SQVTM and CDR2 is ANQGSEA. The CDR3 sequence: CSVPPQRDYEQYF. The CDR3 nucleotides are TGCAGCGTTCCACCTCAGAGGGACTACGAGCAGTACTTC.

V and J are TRBV20-1 and TRBJ2-6, with D hard to call. The germline CDR1 and CDR2 sequences are DFQATT and SNEGSKA (reference sequence). This CDR3 spans 14 amino acids. The V end was cut by 4 bases, the J end by 1 base, with 8 bases between. The CDR3 nucleotides are TGCAGTGCTATGGTCCCGTCTGGGGCCAACGTCCTGACTTTC. Translated, it gives CSAMVPSGANVLTF.

This clonotype has just one count. The chain couples TRBV7-8 to TRBJ2-2, with 11 positions matching TRBD1. The length of the CDR3 is 17 residues. The V and J ends lost 1 base and 4 bases, in that order; junction bases with no gene match: 5. Germline loops: CDR1 SGHVS, CDR2 FQNEAQ. The CDR3 bases are TGTGCCAGCAGCTTAGTCGGACAGGGGGCAAGCACCGGGGAGCTGTTTTTT. The encoded protein is CASSLVGQGASTGELFF.

In this sample, this clonotype turned up a few times. CDR3 DNA sequence: TGTGCCAGCAGCTTAGATGTGGGAGGCCCGACCGGGGAGCTGTTTTTT. It encodes CASSLDVGGPTGELFF. The chain is built from TRBV7-2 and TRBJ2-2, with a tentative D call TRBD2 (6 bases). The CDR3 totals 16 residues. Germline V gene data show CDR1 as SGHTA and CDR2 as FQGNSA. Trimming took off 1 base at V and 5 bases at J, with 14 bases between the two ends.

The chain couples TRBV15 to TRBJ2-5; 12 bases are shared with TRBD2. The junction had 6 bases not matched to a gene; V was cut back by 0 bases and J by 1 base. The germline V gene encodes CDR1 LNHNV and CDR2 YYDKDF (reference sequence). The CDR3 contains 18 residues. The DNA for the CDR3 is TGTGCCACCAGCAGAGAGGGACTAGCGGGTGACCTCCAAGAGACCCAGTACTTC. Its protein product is CATSREGLAGDLQETQYF.

The chain recombines TRBV5-1 with TRBJ2-7, with 13 bases fitting TRBD2. CDR3 size: 15 residues. Trimming removed 2 bases from V and 4 bases from J; junction bases left unmatched: 3. Per the germline V gene, CDR1 is SGHRS and CDR2 is YFSETQ. The CDR3 coding sequence is TGCGCCAGCAGCTTAGGACTAGCGGGAGCATACGAGCAGTACTTC. Translating it yields CASSLGLAGAYEQYF.

The gene calls are TRBV12-5 and TRBJ1-2; 12 bases map to TRBD1. Trimming at V came to 4 bases and at J to 8 bases, leaving 14 bases not matched to a gene. The CDR3 has 17 residues. Germline V gene lookup returns CDR1 LGHNT and CDR2 FRNRAP. The CDR3 sequence is CASGSSYSGTGGDGYTF. The CDR3 DNA sequence: TGTGCTAGTGGTTCCTCTTACTCCGGGACAGGGGGCGACGGCTACACCTTC.

This rearrangement joins TRBV10-3 to TRBJ2-7; D remains ambiguous. V dropped 7 bases and J dropped 4 bases, with 11 bases sitting between them. CDR3 size: 12 residues. Germline lookup yields CDR1 ENHRY and CDR2 SYGVKD. DNA of the CDR3: TGTGCCATCACCCGAGTACAGTACGAGCAGTACTTC. This encodes CAITRVQYEQYF.

As DNA, the CDR3 is TGTGCCATCAGGGCCGGGGGGAGCTACGAGCAGTACTTC. This gives the protein CAIRAGGSYEQYF. This chain uses TRBV10-3 with TRBJ2-7; 7 positions match TRBD2. V shed 6 bases and J 3 bases; nucleotides not matched to a gene: 5. This CDR3 is built from 13 residues. The V gene's germline CDR1 is ENHRY and CDR2 SYGVKD.

The gene calls are TRBV4-3 and TRBJ2-7; TRBD1 matches 12 bases. V lost 0 bases and J lost 4; bases outside the gene matches: 7. The CDR3 length is 17 residues. The germline V gene has CDR1 LGHNA and CDR2 YSLEER. The CDR3 here is CASSQDARDRGPYEQYF. In DNA form, the CDR3 reads TGCGCCAGCAGCCAAGATGCCCGGGACAGGGGGCCATACGAGCAGTACTTC.

The chain joins TRBV6-5 to TRBJ2-7; 14 nucleotides align to TRBD2. The CDR3 runs to 15 residues. Trimming at V came to 6 bases and at J to 3 bases, leaving 4 bases not matched to a gene. The germline gives CDR1 MNHEY, CDR2 SVGAGI. CDR3: CASSSTSGRGYEQYF. The CDR3 nucleotides are TGTGCCAGCAGCTCGACTAGCGGGAGGGGCTACGAGCAGTACTTC.

This rearrangement joins TRBV4-1 to TRBJ2-7; possibly TRBD2 for D (6 bases). The germline V gene encodes CDR1 MGHRA and CDR2 YSYEKL. This CDR3 has 17 amino acids. Trimming left V 0 bases short and J 5 bases short, with 20 bases between. The CDR3 DNA sequence: TGCGCCAGCAGCCAAGACCCCCCAGAGGGGACTCGGGACGAGCAGTACTTC. Translated: CASSQDPPEGTRDEQYF.

The chain has TRBV4-2 and TRBJ1-2; 7 bases are a match to TRBD1. The V segment lost 0 bases and the J segment 1 base; nucleotides outside the gene matches: 11. Looked up from germline, CDR1 is LGHNA and CDR2 is YNFKEQ. CDR3 length: 18 amino acids. This CDR3 reads CASSQDLGGEGFNYGYTF. The DNA for the CDR3 is TGTGCCAGCAGCCAAGATCTAGGGGGCGAGGGTTTTAACTATGGCTACACCTTC.